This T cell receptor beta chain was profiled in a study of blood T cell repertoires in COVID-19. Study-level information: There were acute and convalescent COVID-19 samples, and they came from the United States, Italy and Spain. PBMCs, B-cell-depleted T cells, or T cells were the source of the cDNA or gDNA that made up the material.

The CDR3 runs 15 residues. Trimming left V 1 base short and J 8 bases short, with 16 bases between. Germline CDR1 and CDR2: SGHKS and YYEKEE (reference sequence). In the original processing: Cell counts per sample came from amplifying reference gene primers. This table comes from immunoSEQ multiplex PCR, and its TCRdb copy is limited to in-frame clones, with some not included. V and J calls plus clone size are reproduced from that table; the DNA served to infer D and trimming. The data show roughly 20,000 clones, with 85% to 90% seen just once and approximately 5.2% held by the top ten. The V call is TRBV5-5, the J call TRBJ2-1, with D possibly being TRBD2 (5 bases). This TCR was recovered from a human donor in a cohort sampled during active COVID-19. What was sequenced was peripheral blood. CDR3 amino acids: CASSLSEGLSYEQFF. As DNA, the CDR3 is TGTGCCAGCAGCTTGTCCGAGGGCCTTAGCTATGAGCAGTTCTTC.